The 9 T cell receptor beta chains reported below all come from one sample, sequenced in a study of blood T cell repertoires in COVID-19. Here immunoSEQ multiplex PCR was the method, and the copy in TCRdb shows in-frame clones only, minus some. The repertoire includes a few hundred thousand clones, roughly 86% of them detected once, and about a tenth sits in the top ten. Sequencing used PBMCs or T cells enriched from blood (not recorded which). The receptors originated from a man younger than 30 with acute COVID-19.

About this clone: The junction differs from germline at one of its ends, possibly a read error. This chain uses TRBV9 with TRBJ1-3; TRBD1 agrees at 8 bases. The CDR3 spans 13 residues. The germline gives CDR1 SGDLS, CDR2 YYNGEE. CDR3 in DNA: TGTGCCAGCAGCGGGGGGACAGGCCTGAAGTTTGATTTT. This sequence encodes CASSGGTGLKFDF.

This clone was seen only once. This sequence joins TRBV29-1 and TRBJ2-5; 7 nucleotides agree with TRBD2. Germline-derived CDR1 and CDR2 are SQVTM and ANQGSEA. The V segment lost 2 bases and the J segment 1 base; nucleotides outside the gene matches: 1. The CDR3 sequence is 13 residues long. The CDR3 sequence is CSVELAAQETQYF. CDR3 nucleotide sequence: TGCAGCGTTGAACTAGCGGCCCAAGAGACCCAGTACTTC.

The V call is TRBV28, the J call TRBJ2-3; 7 bases are shared with TRBD1. Germline values: CDR1 MDHEN, CDR2 SYDVKM. This CDR3 is 14 amino acids long. The ends lost 8 bases at V and 4 bases at J; junction bases unmatched: 9. CDR3 DNA: TGTGCCAGCTCGGAAGGGGGCCGGGCAGATACGCAGTATTTT. Translation: CASSEGGRADTQYF.

This chain joins TRBV27 and TRBJ1-2; the D gene is possibly TRBD1 (5 bases). With 7 bases removed from V and 2 bases from J, the gap between germline ends came to 8 bases. Per the germline V gene, CDR1 is MNHEY and CDR2 is SMNVEV (reference sequence). There are 12 residues in the CDR3. The CDR3 sequence: CASMGGNYGYTF. CDR3 coding DNA: TGTGCCAGCATGGGGGGAAACTATGGCTACACCTTC.

This clone appeared once. The rearrangement uses TRBV11-3 and TRBJ2-7; no definite D call. There are 13 residues in the CDR3. Deletions cut 3 bases from V and 4 bases from J, with 10 bases between. In germline, CDR1 is SGHNT, CDR2 YENEEA. In DNA, the CDR3 is TGTGCCAGCAGCTTGGCAGAGGAGTACGAGCAGTACTTC. Translation gives CASSLAEEYEQYF.

This chain joins TRBV2 and TRBJ2-7, with a tentative D call TRBD2 (5 bases). The ends were cut back, 5 bases at V and 5 bases at J, with 10 bases in the middle. The CDR3 length is 12 residues. Germline V lookup: CDR1 SNHLY, CDR2 FYNNEI. Here the CDR3 reads CASSPRRDEQYF. In DNA form, the CDR3 reads TGTGCCAGCAGTCCACGGCGGGACGAGCAGTACTTC.

The rearrangement uses TRBV5-4 and TRBJ2-2, with 14 bases fitting TRBD2. This CDR3 region has 16 residues. Germline V lookup: CDR1 SGHNT, CDR2 YYREEE (reference sequence). Trimming took 4 bases from V and 3 from J; bases not matched to a gene: 2. CDR3 amino acids: CASSQGLAGDTGELFF. In DNA, the CDR3 is TGTGCCAGCAGCCAGGGACTAGCGGGAGACACCGGGGAGCTGTTTTTT.

Only one count was recorded for this clone. The chain has TRBV18 and TRBJ2-7; no definite D call. The CDR3 extends over 15 amino acids. Per the germline V gene, CDR1 is KGHSH and CDR2 is LQKENI. The ends were cut back, 2 bases at V and 0 bases at J, with 11 bases in the middle. The DNA for the CDR3 is TGTGCCAGCTCACCATATCCCCCGAGCTCCTACGAGCAGTACTTC. Its translation is CASSPYPPSSYEQYF.

The V call is TRBV14, the J call TRBJ2-7; 7 positions match TRBD2. From germline, CDR1 is SGHDN and CDR2 FVKESK. The length of the CDR3 is 17 residues. J lost 5 bases, V lost 2 bases, and 15 bases had no gene match. DNA of the CDR3: TGTGCCAGCAGCCAACATAATGCCCCTAAACGGGAGGACGAGCAGTACTTC. It specifies CASSQHNAPKREDEQYF.